The 16 T cell receptor beta chains listed next were all sequenced from one sample in a study of cytomegalovirus exposure and HLA in healthy donors. The primer mix had 60 Vbeta and 13 Jbeta primers. Clones were read by immunoSEQ multiplex PCR, and TCRdb kept only the in-frame ones, dropping some. The sample holds approximately 200,000 clones, around 83% seen once. Specimen: PBMCs. The receptors were sampled from a woman aged 45-65 years in good health and CMV-seropositive.

This chain uses TRBV9 with TRBJ2-2; 9 bases agree with TRBD1. The CDR3 is 17 residues long. V lost 0 bases and J lost 7; bases outside the gene matches: 10. Germline V lookup: CDR1 SGDLS, CDR2 YYNGEE. CDR3 region: CASSVAGGDRAIGELFF. The CDR3 DNA reads as TGTGCCAGCAGCGTAGCTGGGGGGGACAGGGCGATCGGGGAGCTGTTTTTT.

In the case of this clone: Other DNA sequences of this sample code for an identical CDR3. The rearrangement links TRBV2 to TRBJ2-7; 7 positions agree with TRBD1. Germline V gene data show CDR1 as SNHLY and CDR2 as FYNNEI. V was pared by 4 bases and J by 2 bases, with 2 bases of the junction left unmatched. The CDR3 contains 13 residues. The DNA for the CDR3 is TGTGCCAGCAGTGGACAGGGAACCTACGAGCAGTACTTC. This codes for CASSGQGTYEQYF. Supplemented by reference TRBV2 and TRBJ2-7, the full variable domain reads EPEVTQTPSHQVTQMGQEVILRCVPISNHLYFYWYRQILGQKVEFLVSFYNNEISEKSEIFDDQFSVERPDGSNFTLKIRSTKLEDSAMYFCASSGQGTYEQYFGPGTRLTVT.

V and J are TRBV5-1 and TRBJ2-5, with 12 bases lining up with TRBD2. V lost 3 bases, J lost 7 bases, and 10 bases stayed unmatched. From germline, CDR1 is SGHRS and CDR2 YFSETQ. This CDR3 has 16 residues. CDR3 nucleotides: TGCGCCAGCAGCTATTCTAGCGGGGGGGCCACGGGGACCCAGTACTTC. Protein product: CASSYSSGGATGTQYF.

This chain uses TRBV4-3 with TRBJ1-2, with a weak D call TRBD1 (5 bases). Trimming pared 1 base from V and 6 bases from J, leaving 15 bases between. The CDR3 contains 15 residues. Germline CDR1 is LGHNA and CDR2 is YSLEER. The CDR3 is CASSQAVAGGNGYTF. CDR3 in DNA: TGCGCCAGCAGCCAAGCCGTGGCTGGGGGGAATGGCTACACCTTC.

This rearrangement joins TRBV7-3 to TRBJ1-1, with 9 bases that match TRBD1. V shed 0 bases and J 2 bases; nucleotides not matched to a gene: 4. Germline V lookup: CDR1 SGHTA, CDR2 FQGTGA. The CDR3 has 16 amino acids. CDR3: CASSLTGGQGNTEAFF. CDR3 DNA: TGTGCCAGCAGCTTAACCGGGGGACAGGGCAACACTGAAGCTTTCTTT.

V and J are TRBV19 and TRBJ1-1; no definite D call. Trimming took 3 bases from V and 1 from J, leaving 6 bases between them. The CDR3 totals 13 residues. Germline loops: CDR1 LNHDA, CDR2 SQIVND (reference sequence). The CDR3 sequence is CASSMQENTEAFF. The CDR3 bases are TGTGCCAGTAGTATGCAGGAGAACACTGAAGCTTTCTTT. The full variable domain, completed using reference TRBV19 and TRBJ1-1, is DGGITQSPKYLFRKEGQNVTLSCEQNLNHDAMYWYRQDPGQGLRLIYYSQIVNDFQKGDIAEGYSVSREKKESFPLTVTSAQKNPTAFYLCASSMQENTEAFFGQGTRLTVV.

This clone was recorded a few times. The CDR3 nucleotides read TGTGCCAGTAGTACGACCGGGACAGGGAAAATCAATGAGCAGTTCTTC. Encoded protein: CASSTTGTGKINEQFF. The chain uses TRBV19 and TRBJ2-1; 9 bases match TRBD1. Trimming cost V 4 bases and J 6 bases; bases outside gene matches: 10. The CDR3 contains 16 residues. The germline CDR1 and CDR2 sequences are LNHDA and SQIVND (reference sequence).

The chain recombines TRBV7-2 with TRBJ2-5; D possibly corresponds to TRBD1 (5 bases). The DNA end lines up better with TRBJ2-7; the J call may be wrong. Germline V gene lookup returns CDR1 SGHTA and CDR2 FQGNSA. The CDR3 contains 17 residues. CDR3 sequence reads: CASSFQISTDSSYEQYF. The CDR3 bases are TGTGCCAGCAGCTTCCAAATATCGACAGACAGCTCCTACGAGCAGTACTTC.

J is TRBJ2-7 and V is TRBV29-1; perhaps TRBD1 as D (6 bases). V lost 6 bases and J 3 bases, leaving 18 bases between the germline ends. This CDR3 is built from 14 residues. Germline V gene sequence: CDR1 SQVTM, CDR2 ANQGSEA. The CDR3 loop is CSVAVQGLNYEQYF. The CDR3 coding sequence is TGCAGCGTAGCGGTACAGGGTTTAAACTACGAGCAGTACTTC.

CDR3 nucleotide sequence: TGTGCCAGCAGCCTAGGACTAGCGGGTTCTAATGAGCAGTTCTTC. Its translation: CASSLGLAGSNEQFF. The J gene is TRBJ2-1, the V gene TRBV5-4; 11 bases are a match to TRBD2. Trimming took 4 bases from V and 7 from J; bases not matched to a gene: 7. The germline gives CDR1 SGHNT, CDR2 YYREEE (reference sequence). The CDR3 runs to 15 residues.

The chain couples TRBV10-3 to TRBJ1-5, with 12 bases identical to TRBD1. V was pared by 3 bases and J by 6 bases, with 3 bases of the junction left unmatched. CDR1 and CDR2 from the germline V gene are ENHRY and SYGVKD. The CDR3 is made up of 15 amino acids. This chain's CDR3 is CAISEGTGGPQPQHF. CDR3 nucleotides: TGTGCCATCAGTGAAGGGACAGGGGGCCCTCAGCCCCAGCATTTT.

This chain joins TRBV28 and TRBJ2-7; maybe TRBD1 (6 bases). The CDR3 length is 11 residues. V lost 5 bases and J 4 bases, leaving 6 bases between the germline ends. Germline CDR1 is MDHEN and CDR2 is SYDVKM. CDR3 nucleotides: TGTGCCAGCAGTGGACAGTACGAGCAGTACTTC. Translation gives CASSGQYEQYF.

The chain combines TRBV18 with TRBJ2-4; D is possibly TRBD1 (6 bases). Per the germline V gene, CDR1 is KGHSH and CDR2 is LQKENI. This CDR3 is built from 13 residues. V was cut by 9 bases and J by 9 bases, with 18 bases left in between. The CDR3 reads CASSNEDRTIQYF. The CDR3 coding sequence is TGTGCCAGTTCGAACGAGGACAGAACCATTCAGTACTTC.

The chain's CDR3 is CASSSSSRLAGVDEQYF. The CDR3 nucleotides read TGTGCCAGCAGCTCTAGCTCTAGACTAGCGGGAGTAGATGAGCAGTACTTC. This chain joins TRBV7-8 and TRBJ2-7, with 12 bases that match TRBD2. The CDR3 consists of 17 residues. J gave up 7 bases and V 4 bases, and 14 bases lay outside the gene matches. Looked up from germline, CDR1 is SGHVS and CDR2 is FQNEAQ.

Note on this clone: One end of the junction varies from germline; a read error may be responsible. The gene calls are TRBV7-9 and TRBJ2-7; D gene unclear. Germline V gives CDR1 SEHNR, CDR2 FQNEAQ (reference sequence). This CDR3 has 12 residues. The CDR3 loop reads CSSSFAASEQYF. The CDR3 DNA reads as TGTTCCAGCAGCTTTGCGGCCTCCGAGCAGTACTTC.

V gene TRBV6-1 combines with J gene TRBJ2-5; 9 positions agree with TRBD1. The CDR3 has 15 amino acids. Germline V lookup: CDR1 MNHNS, CDR2 SASEGT. Losses at the gene ends were 2 bases for V and 3 bases for J; bases not matched to a gene: 4. In DNA, the CDR3 is TGTGCCAGCAGTGAACTCAGGACAGGGGAAGAGACCCAGTACTTC. Residues: CASSELRTGEETQYF.